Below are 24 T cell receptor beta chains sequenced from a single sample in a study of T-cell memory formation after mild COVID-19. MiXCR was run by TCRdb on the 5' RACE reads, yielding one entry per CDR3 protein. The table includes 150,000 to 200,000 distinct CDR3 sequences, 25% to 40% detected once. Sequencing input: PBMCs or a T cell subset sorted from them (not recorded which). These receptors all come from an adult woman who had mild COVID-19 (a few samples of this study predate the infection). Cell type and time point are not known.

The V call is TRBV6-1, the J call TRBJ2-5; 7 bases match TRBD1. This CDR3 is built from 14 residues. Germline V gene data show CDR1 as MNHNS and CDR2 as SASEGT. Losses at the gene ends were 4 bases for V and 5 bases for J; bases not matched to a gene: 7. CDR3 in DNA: TGTGCCAGCAGTGCAACAGGGGTGGGCGAGACCCAGTACTTC. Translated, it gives CASSATGVGETQYF.

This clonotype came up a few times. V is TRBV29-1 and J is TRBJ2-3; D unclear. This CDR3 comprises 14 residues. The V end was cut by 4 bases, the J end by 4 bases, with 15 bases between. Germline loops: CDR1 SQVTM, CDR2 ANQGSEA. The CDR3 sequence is CSVVNPGSPDTQYF. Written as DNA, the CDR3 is TGCAGCGTTGTAAATCCAGGAAGTCCAGATACGCAGTATTTT.

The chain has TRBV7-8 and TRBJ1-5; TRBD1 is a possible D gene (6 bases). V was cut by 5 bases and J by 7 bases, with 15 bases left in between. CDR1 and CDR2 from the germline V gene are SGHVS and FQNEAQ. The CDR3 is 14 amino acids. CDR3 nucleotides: TGTGCCAGCAGCCCGAAGAGGGGGGGACAGCCCCAGCATTTT. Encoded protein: CASSPKRGGQPQHF.

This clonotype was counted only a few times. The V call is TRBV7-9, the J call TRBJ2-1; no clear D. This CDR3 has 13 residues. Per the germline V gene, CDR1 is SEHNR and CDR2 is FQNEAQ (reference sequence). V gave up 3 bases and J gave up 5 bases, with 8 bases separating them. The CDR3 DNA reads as TGTGCCAGCAGCTTTACAGCTGACAATGAGCAGTTCTTC. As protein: CASSFTADNEQFF.

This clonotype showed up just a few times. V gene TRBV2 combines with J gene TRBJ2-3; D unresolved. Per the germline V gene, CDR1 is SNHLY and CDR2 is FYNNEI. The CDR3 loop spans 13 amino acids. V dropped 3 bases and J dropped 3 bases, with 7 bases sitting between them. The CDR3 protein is CASSDTRTDTQYF. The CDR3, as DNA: TGTGCCAGCAGTGATACCAGGACAGATACGCAGTATTTT.

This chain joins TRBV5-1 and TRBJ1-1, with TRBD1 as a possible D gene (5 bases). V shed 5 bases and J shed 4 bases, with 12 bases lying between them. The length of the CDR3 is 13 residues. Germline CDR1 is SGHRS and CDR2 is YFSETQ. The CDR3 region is CASSQGEVTEAFF. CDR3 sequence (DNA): TGCGCCAGCAGTCAGGGAGAGGTCACTGAAGCTTTCTTT.

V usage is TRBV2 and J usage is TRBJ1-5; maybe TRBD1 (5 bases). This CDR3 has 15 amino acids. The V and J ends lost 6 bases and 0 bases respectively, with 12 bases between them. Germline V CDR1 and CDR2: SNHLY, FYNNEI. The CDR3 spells CASSQQDLSNQPQHF. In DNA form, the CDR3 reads TGTGCCAGCAGCCAACAGGACCTTAGCAATCAGCCCCAGCATTTT.

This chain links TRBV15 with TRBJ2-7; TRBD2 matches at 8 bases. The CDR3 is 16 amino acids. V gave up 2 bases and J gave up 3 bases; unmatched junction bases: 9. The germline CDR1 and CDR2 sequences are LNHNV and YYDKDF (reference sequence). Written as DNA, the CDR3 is TGTGCCACCAGCAGACACTTAGCGGGATACGGCTACGAGCAGTACTTC. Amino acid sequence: CATSRHLAGYGYEQYF.

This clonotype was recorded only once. The DNA of the CDR3 is TGTGCCAGCAGCTTATTATCGGGGCCTGGAGAGACCCAGTACTTC. It is translated as CASSLLSGPGETQYF. This chain uses TRBV7-3 with TRBJ2-5; D is tentatively TRBD1 or TRBD2 (5 bases each). The germline V gene has CDR1 SGHTA and CDR2 FQGTGA. This CDR3 comprises 15 residues. V was trimmed by 2 bases and J by 4 bases, leaving 14 bases between them.

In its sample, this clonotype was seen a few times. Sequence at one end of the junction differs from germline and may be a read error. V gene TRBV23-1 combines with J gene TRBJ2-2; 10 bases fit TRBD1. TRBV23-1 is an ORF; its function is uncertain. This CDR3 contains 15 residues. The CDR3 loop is CASSQSGQGTEELFF. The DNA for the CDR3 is TGCGCCAGCAGTCAATCGGGACAGGGGACCGAGGAGCTGTTTTTT.

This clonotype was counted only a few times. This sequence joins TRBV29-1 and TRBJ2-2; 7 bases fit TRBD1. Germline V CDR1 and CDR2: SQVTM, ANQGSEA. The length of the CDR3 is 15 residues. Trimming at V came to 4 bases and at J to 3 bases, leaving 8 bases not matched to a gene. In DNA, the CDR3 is TGCAGCGTTGGCCCTCCGGGACAGCACACCGGGGAGCTGTTTTTT. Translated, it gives CSVGPPGQHTGELFF.

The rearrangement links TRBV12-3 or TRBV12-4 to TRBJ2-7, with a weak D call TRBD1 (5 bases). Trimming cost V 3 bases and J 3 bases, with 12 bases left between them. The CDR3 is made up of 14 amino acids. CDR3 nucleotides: TGTGCCAGCAGTTTGGGGTCGACAGTCTACGAGCAGTACTTC. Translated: CASSLGSTVYEQYF.

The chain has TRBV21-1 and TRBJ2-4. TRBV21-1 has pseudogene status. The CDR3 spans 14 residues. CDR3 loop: CASSRRLAKNIQYF. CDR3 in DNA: TGTGCCAGCAGCCGACGTCTAGCCAAAAACATTCAGTACTTC.

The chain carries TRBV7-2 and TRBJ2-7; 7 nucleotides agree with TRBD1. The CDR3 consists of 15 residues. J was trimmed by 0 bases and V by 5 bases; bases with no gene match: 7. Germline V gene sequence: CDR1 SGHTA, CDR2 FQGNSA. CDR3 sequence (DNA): TGTGCCAGCAGCCCTAGGGGGACAGCCTCCTACGAGCAGTACTTC. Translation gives CASSPRGTASYEQYF.

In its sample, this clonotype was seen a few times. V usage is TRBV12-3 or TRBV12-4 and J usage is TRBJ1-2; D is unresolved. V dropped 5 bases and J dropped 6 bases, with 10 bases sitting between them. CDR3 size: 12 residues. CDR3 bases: TGTGCCAGCAGTCCCCGGACGGATGGCTACACCTTC. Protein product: CASSPRTDGYTF.

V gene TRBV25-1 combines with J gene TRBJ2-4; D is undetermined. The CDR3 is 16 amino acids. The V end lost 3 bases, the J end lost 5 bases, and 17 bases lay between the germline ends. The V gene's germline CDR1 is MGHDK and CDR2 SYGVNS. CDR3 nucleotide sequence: TGTGCCAGCAGTGACCTCGGGCATCGGGCTGAAAACATTCAGTACTTC. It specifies CASSDLGHRAENIQYF.

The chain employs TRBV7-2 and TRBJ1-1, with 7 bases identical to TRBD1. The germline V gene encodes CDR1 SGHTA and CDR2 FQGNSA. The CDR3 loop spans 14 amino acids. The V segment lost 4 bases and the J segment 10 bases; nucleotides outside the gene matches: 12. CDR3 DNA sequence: TGTGCCAGCAGCTCCCCCACAGGGGAAGGGGGAGCTTTCTTT. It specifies CASSSPTGEGGAFF. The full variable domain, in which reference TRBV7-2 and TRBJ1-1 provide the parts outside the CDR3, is GAGVSQSPSNKVTEKGKDVELRCDPISGHTALYWYRQSLGQGLEFLIYFQGNSAPDKSGLPSDRFSAERTGGSVSTLTIQRTQQEDSAVYLCASSSPTGEGGAFFGQGTRLTVV.

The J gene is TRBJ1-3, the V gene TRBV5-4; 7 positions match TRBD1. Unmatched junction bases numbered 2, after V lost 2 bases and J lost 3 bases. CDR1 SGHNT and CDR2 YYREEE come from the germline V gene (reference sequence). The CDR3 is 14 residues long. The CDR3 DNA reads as TGTGCCAGCAGCTTTGACAGGGTTGGAAACACCATATATTTT. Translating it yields CASSFDRVGNTIYF.

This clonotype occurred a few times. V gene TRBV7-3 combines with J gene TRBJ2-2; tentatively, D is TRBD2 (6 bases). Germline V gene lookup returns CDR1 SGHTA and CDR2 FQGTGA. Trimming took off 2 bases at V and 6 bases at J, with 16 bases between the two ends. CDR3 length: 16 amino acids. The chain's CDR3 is CASSLESGAGPGELFF. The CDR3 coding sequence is TGTGCCAGCAGCTTAGAGTCGGGAGCAGGCCCCGGGGAGCTGTTTTTT.

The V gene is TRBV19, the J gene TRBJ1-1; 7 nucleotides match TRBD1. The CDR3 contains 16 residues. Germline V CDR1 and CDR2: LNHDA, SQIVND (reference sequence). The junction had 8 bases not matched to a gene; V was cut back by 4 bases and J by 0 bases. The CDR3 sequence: CASSTARQGLNTEAFF. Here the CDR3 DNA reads TGTGCCAGTAGTACCGCTCGACAGGGACTGAACACTGAAGCTTTCTTT.

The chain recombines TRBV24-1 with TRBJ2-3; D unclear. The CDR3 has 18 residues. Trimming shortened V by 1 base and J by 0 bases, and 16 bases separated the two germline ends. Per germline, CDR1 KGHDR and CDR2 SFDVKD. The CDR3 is CATSDFPRQDTSTDTQYF. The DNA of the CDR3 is TGTGCCACCAGTGATTTCCCCAGACAAGATACTAGCACAGATACGCAGTATTTT.

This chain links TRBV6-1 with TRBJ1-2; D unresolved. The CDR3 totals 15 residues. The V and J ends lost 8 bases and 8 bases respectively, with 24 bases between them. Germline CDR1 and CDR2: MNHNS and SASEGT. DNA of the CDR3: TGTGCCAGCCGGCAGGAGGCACTGGCCTCAGCGGGCTACACCTTC. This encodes CASRQEALASAGYTF.

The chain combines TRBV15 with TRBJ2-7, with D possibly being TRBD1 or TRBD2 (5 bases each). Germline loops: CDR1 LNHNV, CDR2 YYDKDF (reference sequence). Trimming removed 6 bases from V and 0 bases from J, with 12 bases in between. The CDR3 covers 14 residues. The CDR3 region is CATREGDGSYEQYF. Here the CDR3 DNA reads TGTGCCACCAGGGAAGGGGACGGCTCCTACGAGCAGTACTTC.

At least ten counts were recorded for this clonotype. This CDR3 is CASSRRDSNYGYTF. DNA for the CDR3: TGTGCCAGCAGCCGTCGCGACAGTAACTATGGCTACACCTTC. V and J are TRBV7-8 and TRBJ1-2; tentatively, D is TRBD1 (5 bases). The CDR3 totals 14 residues. The germline gives CDR1 SGHVS, CDR2 FQNEAQ. V dropped 5 bases and J dropped 1 base, with 11 bases sitting between them.